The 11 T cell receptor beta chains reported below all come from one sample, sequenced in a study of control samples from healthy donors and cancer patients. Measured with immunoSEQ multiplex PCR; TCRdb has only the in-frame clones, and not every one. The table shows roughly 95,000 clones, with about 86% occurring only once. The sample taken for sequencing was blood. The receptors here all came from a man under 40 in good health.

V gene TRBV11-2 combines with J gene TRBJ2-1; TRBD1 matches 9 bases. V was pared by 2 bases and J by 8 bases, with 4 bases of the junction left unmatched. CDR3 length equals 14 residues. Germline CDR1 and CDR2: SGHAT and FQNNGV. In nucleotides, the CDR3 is TGTGCCAGCAGCTTACTACAGGGGGCTCATGAGCAGTTCTTC. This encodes CASSLLQGAHEQFF.

In DNA form, the CDR3 reads TGTGCCAGCGGCGGGTCTGGGTCCTACGAGCAGTACTTC. The encoded protein is CASGGSGSYEQYF. The chain uses TRBV6-5 and TRBJ2-7; a possible D gene is TRBD2 (5 bases). This CDR3 contains 13 residues. V was shortened by 8 bases and J by 1 base, with 12 bases between the two germline ends. CDR1 and CDR2 from the germline V gene are MNHEY and SVGAGI.

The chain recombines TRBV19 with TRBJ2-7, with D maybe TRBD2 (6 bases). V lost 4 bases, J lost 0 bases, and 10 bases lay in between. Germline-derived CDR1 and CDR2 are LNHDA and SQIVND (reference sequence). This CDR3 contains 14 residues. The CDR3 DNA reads TGTGCCAGTAGTACCACTAGCCGCTCCTACGAGCAGTACTTC. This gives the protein CASSTTSRSYEQYF.

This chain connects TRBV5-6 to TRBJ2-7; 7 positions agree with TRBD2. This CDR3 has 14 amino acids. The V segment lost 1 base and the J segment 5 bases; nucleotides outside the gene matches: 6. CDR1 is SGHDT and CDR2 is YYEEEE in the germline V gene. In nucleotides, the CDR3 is TGTGCCAGCAGCTTGTCGTGGGAGGGCAACGAGCAGTACTTC. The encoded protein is CASSLSWEGNEQYF.

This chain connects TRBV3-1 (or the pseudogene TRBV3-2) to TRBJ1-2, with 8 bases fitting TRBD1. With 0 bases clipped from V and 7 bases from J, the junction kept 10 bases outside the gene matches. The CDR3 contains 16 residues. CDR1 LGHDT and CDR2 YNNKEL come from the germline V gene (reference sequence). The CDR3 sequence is CASSQDRAGGLGGYTF. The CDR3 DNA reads TGTGCCAGCAGCCAAGATCGGGCAGGGGGCCTTGGTGGCTACACCTTC.

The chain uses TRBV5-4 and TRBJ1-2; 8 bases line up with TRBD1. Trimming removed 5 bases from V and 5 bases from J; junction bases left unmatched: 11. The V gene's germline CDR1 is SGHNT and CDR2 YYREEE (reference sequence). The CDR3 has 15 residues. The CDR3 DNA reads TGTGCCAGCAGGGTCAGGGGGCTCGAGAGATATGGCTACACCTTC. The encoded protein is CASRVRGLERYGYTF.

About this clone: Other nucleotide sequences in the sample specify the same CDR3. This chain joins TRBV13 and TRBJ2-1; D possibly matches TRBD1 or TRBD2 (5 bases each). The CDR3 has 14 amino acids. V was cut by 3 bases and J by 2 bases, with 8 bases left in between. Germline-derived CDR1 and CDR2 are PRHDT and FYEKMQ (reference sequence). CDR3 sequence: CASSFRDPYNEQFF. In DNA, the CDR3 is TGTGCCAGCAGCTTCCGGGACCCCTACAATGAGCAGTTCTTC.

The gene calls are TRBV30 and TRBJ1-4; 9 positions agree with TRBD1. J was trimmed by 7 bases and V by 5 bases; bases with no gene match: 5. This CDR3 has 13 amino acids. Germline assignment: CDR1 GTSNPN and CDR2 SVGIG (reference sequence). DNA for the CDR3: TGTGCCTGGGCGGGACAGGGTTTTGAAAAACTGTTTTTT. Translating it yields CAWAGQGFEKLFF.

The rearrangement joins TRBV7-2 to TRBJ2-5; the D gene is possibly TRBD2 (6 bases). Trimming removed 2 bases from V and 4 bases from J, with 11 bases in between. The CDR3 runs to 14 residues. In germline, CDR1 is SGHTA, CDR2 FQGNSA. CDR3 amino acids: CASSLLSGGETQYF. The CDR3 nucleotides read TGTGCCAGCAGCTTACTCTCCGGGGGAGAGACCCAGTACTTC. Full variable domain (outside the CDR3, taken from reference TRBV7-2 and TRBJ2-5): GAGVSQSPSNKVTEKGKDVELRCDPISGHTALYWYRQSLGQGLEFLIYFQGNSAPDKSGLPSDRFSAERTGGSVSTLTIQRTQQEDSAVYLCASSLLSGGETQYFGPGTRLLVL.

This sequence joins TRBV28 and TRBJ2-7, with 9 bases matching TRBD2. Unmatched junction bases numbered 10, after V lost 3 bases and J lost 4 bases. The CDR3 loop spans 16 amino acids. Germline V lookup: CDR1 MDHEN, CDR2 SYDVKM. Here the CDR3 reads CASSFVGAGGKYEQYF. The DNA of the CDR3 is TGTGCCAGCAGTTTTGTGGGAGCGGGAGGTAAATACGAGCAGTACTTC. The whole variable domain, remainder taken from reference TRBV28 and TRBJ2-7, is DVKVTQSSRYLVKRTGEKVFLECVQDMDHENMFWYRQDPGLGLRLIYFSYDVKMKEKGDIPEGYSVSREKKERFSLILESASTNQTSMYLCASSFVGAGGKYEQYFGPGTRLTVT.

The CDR3 DNA sequence: TGCAGTGCTAGTCTGTCTCCGGAACGTAACTCCTACGAGCAGTACTTC. Its translation: CSASLSPERNSYEQYF. The rearrangement links TRBV20-1 to TRBJ2-7; no reliable D call. The CDR3 totals 16 residues. V was cut by 3 bases and J by 0 bases, with 18 bases left in between. Germline V lookup: CDR1 DFQATT, CDR2 SNEGSKA (reference sequence).